This T cell receptor beta chain emerged from a study of shared clonotypes between healthy human individuals. Study information: Three plates were used per donor for CD4 naive, three for CD4 memory, two for CD8 naive and one for CD8 memory.

The method was immunoSEQ multiplex PCR; TCRdb's version includes in-frame clones alone and lacks a portion of them. There are 2 million to 2.5 million clones in the sample; approximately 94% occur only once, and roughly 0.13% lies in the top ten. Broader study findings: As a rule, naive subsets had a larger estimated richness than memory subsets.

Worth noting for this clone: Its specificity is unknown.

Sequenced material: naive CD4+ T cells sorted from blood. The sample's subset: CD45RA+ positively selected. The TCR was taken from a man in his late teens or twenties in good health.

CDR3 residues: CASSRGRVVSETQYF. CDR3 nucleotides: TGTGCCAGCAGCCGCGGACGGGTCGTATCGGAGACCCAGTACTTC. The chain recombines TRBV5-4 with TRBJ2-5, with D uncertain. CDR1 and CDR2 (germline): SGHNT, YYREEE (reference sequence). CDR3 length: 15 residues. V lost 4 bases, J lost 5 bases, and 18 bases lay in between.